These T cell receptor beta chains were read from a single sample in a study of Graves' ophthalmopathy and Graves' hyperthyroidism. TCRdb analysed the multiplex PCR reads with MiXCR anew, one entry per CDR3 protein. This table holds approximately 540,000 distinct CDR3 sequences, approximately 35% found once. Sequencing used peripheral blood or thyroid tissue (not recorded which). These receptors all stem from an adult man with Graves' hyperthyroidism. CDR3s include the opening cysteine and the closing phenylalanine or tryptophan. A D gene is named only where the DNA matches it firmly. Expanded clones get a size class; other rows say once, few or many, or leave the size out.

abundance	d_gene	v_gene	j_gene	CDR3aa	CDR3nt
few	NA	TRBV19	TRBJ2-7	CASSIENVGTYEQYF	TGTGCCAGTAGTATAGAGAATGTGGGGACCTACGAGCAGTACTTC
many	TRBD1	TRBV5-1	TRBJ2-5	CASSLEQGRETQYF	TGCGCCAGCAGCTTGGAACAGGGGCGGGAGACCCAGTACTTC
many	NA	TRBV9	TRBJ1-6	CASSPNARRVNSPLHF	TGTGCCAGCAGCCCGAACGCCAGAAGGGTGAATTCACCCCTCCACTTT
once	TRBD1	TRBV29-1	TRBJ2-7	CSVAGQGLIGPF	TGCAGCGTCGCGGGACAGGGGCTAATCGGCCCTTTC
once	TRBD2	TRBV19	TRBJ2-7	CASKRERGGDTNYEQYF	TGTGCCAGTAAAAGGGAACGGGGAGGGGATACAAACTACGAGCAGTACTTC
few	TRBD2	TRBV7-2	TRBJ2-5	CALREGETQYF	TGTGCCCTCAGGGAGGGGGAGACCCAGTACTTC
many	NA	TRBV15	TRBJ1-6	CATSRVVRESPLHF	TGTGCCACCAGCAGAGTGGTAAGGGAATCACCCCTCCACTTT
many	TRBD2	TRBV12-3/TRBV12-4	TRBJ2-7	CASSILADYEQYF	TGTGCCAGCAGTATTCTAGCGGATTACGAGCAGTACTTC
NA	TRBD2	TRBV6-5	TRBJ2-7	CASSYSRGRGLAGAYEQYF	TGTGCCAGCAGTTACTCAAGGGGAAGGGGACTAGCGGGAGCCTACGAGCAGTACTTC
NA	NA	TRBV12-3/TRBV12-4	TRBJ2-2	CASSLEGWAGELFF	TGTGCCAGCAGTTTAGAGGGGTGGGCCGGGGAGCTGTTTTTT
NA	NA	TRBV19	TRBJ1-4	CASRDQSGDEKLFF	TGTGCCAGCCGTGATCAATCTGGGGATGAAAAACTGTTTTTT
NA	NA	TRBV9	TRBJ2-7	CASSVASTAYEQYF	TGTGCCAGCAGCGTAGCCAGTACGGCCTACGAGCAGTACTTC
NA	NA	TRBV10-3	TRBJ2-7	CASSLRASSYEQCF	TGTGCCAGCAGTTTAAGGGCGTCCTCCTACGAGCAGTGCTTC
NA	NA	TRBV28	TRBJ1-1	CASRGSVATEAFF	TGTGCCAGCAGGGGCAGTGTGGCCACTGAAGCTTTCTTT
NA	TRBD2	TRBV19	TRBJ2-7	CASSILTGGSYEQYF	TGTGCCAGTAGTATTCTGACCGGGGGGTCCTACGAGCAGTACTTC
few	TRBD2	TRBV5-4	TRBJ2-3	CASSLGAGDSTDTQYF	TGTGCCAGCAGCTTGGGAGCGGGGGACAGCACAGATACGCAGTATTTT
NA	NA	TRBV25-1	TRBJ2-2	CASSENTGHPSNTGELFF	TGTGCCAGCAGTGAAAATACAGGGCACCCGTCGAACACCGGGGAGCTGTTTTTT
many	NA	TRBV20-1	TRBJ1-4	CSARPIWQANEKLFF	TGCAGTGCTAGACCTATATGGCAGGCGAATGAAAAACTGTTTTTT
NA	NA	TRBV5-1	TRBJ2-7	CASSFAPGGGSSYEQYF	TGCGCCAGCAGCTTTGCTCCCGGGGGCGGGAGCTCCTACGAGCAGTACTTC
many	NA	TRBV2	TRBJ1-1	CASSVKVLSMNTEAFF	TGTGCCAGCAGTGTAAAGGTCCTGAGCATGAACACTGAAGCTTTCTTT
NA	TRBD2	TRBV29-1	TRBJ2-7	CSVVWASGTYEQYF	TGCAGCGTTGTCTGGGCTAGCGGCACCTACGAGCAGTACTTC
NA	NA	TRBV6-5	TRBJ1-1	CASSYSAGVGGTEAFF	TGTGCCAGCAGTTACTCGGCAGGGGTTGGTGGCACTGAAGCTTTCTTT
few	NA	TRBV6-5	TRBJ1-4	CARNILGTTNEKLFF	TGTGCCAGAAATATTTTAGGGACAACTAATGAAAAACTGTTTTTT
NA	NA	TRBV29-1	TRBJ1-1	CSLRQSEAFF	TGCAGCCTAAGACAGTCTGAAGCTTTCTTT
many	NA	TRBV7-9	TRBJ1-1	CASSPADGMNTEAFF	TGTGCCAGCAGCCCCGCAGACGGAATGAACACTGAAGCTTTCTTT
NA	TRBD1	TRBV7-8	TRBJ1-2	CASSPRGQGAFGYTF	TGTGCCAGCAGCCCGAGGGGACAGGGGGCGTTTGGCTACACCTTC
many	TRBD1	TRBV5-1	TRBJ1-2	CASSKGQGEIPYGYTF	TGCGCCAGCAGCAAAGGACAGGGTGAGATCCCCTATGGCTACACCTTC
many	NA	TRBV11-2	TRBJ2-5	CASSPDLMEQETQYF	TGTGCCAGCAGCCCGGACCTGATGGAACAAGAGACCCAGTACTTC
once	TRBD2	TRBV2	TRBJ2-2	CASSDGLAGVFF	TGTGCCAGCAGTGACGGACTAGCGGGTGTGTTTTTT
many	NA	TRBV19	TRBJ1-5	CASSTDSPNQPQHF	TGTGCCAGTAGTACGGACAGTCCCAATCAGCCCCAGCATTTT
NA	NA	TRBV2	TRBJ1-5	CASSGKTVYSNQPQHF	TGTGCCAGCAGTGGAAAGACAGTTTATAGCAATCAGCCCCAGCATTTT
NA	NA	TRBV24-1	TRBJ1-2	CATSEQGGYTF	TGTGCCACCAGTGAGCAGGGAGGTTACACCTTC
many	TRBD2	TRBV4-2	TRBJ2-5	CASSQGMGGARRETQYF	TGTGCCAGCAGCCAAGGAATGGGAGGGGCCAGAAGGGAGACCCAGTACTTC
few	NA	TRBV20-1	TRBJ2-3	CSANTDTQYF	TGCAGTGCTAACACAGATACGCAGTATTTT
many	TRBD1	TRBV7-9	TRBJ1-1	CASSLDRGGNTEAFF	TGTGCCAGCAGCTTGGACAGGGGGGGAAACACTGAAGCTTTCTTT
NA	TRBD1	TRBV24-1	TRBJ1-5	CATSPDRGGKETQHF	TGTGCCACCAGCCCGGACAGGGGTGGTAAAGAGACCCAGCATTTT
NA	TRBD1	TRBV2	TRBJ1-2	CASSESRGLSYGYTF	TGTGCCAGCAGTGAATCCAGGGGGCTCAGCTATGGCTACACCTTC
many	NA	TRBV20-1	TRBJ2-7	CSARDGDGGPREQYF	TGCAGTGCTAGAGATGGTGACGGCGGCCCGAGGGAGCAGTACTTC
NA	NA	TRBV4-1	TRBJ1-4	CASSLETFPEKLFF	TGTGCCAGCAGTCTAGAAACGTTTCCCGAAAAACTGTTTTTT
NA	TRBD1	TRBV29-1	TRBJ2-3	CSVPLRDRGRPDTQYF	TGCAGCGTCCCCCTCCGGGACAGGGGTCGTCCAGATACGCAGTATTTT
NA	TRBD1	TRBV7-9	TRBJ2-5	CASSGRGTGVGETQYF	TGTGCCAGCAGCGGTCGTGGGACAGGGGTCGGGGAGACCCAGTACTTC
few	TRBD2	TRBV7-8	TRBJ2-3	CASSLVVAGGPLDTQYF	TGTGCCAGCAGCTTAGTGGTAGCGGGAGGGCCGTTAGATACGCAGTATTTT
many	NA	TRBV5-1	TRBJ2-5	CASSLDVVGGNPMETQYF	TGCGCCAGCAGCTTGGATGTAGTCGGAGGGAACCCAATGGAGACCCAGTACTTC
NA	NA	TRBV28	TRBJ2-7	CASKSLGDYEQYF	TGTGCCAGCAAGTCCCTAGGGGACTACGAGCAGTACTTC
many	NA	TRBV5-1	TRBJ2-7	CASSSSGHYEQYF	TGCGCCAGCAGCTCAAGCGGCCACTACGAGCAGTACTTC
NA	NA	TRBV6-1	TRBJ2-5	CASSSNSGKYQETQYF	TGTGCCAGCAGTTCAAATTCCGGGAAGTACCAAGAGACCCAGTACTTC
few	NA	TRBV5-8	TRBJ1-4	CASSGFSTLTTNEKLFF	TGTGCCAGCAGCGGATTCTCCACTCTTACAACTAATGAAAAACTGTTTTTT
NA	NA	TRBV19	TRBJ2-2	CARGGRRLSNDSNTGELFF	TGTGCCAGGGGGGGTAGGCGGCTTTCTAACGATTCGAACACCGGGGAGCTGTTTTTT
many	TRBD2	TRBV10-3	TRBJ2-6	CAITPSGGAGANVLTF	TGTGCCATCACCCCATCGGGGGGGGCTGGGGCCAACGTCCTGACTTTC
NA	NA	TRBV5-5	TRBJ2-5	CAWSPGAETQYF	TGTGCCTGGAGCCCGGGGGCGGAGACCCAGTACTTC